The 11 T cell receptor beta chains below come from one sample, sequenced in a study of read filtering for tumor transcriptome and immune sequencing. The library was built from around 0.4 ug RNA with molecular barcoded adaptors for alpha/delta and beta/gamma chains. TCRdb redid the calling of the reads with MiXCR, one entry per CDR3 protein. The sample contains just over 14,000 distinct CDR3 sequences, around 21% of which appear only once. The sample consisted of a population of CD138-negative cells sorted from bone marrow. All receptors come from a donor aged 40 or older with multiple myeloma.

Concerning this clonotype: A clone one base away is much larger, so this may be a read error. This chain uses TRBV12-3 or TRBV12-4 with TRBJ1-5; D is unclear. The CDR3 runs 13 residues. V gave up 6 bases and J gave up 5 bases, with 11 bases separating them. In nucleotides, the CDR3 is TGTGCCAGCAGCCCCTCCGAGCATCAGCCCCAGCATTTT. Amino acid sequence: CASSPSEHQPQHF.

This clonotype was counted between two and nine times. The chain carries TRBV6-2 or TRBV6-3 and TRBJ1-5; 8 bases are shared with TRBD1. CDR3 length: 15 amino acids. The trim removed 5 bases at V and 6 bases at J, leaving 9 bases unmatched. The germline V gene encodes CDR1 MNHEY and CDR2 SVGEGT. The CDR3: CASSRLTGAGQPQHF. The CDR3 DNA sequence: TGTGCCAGCAGTCGCCTGACAGGGGCGGGTCAGCCCCAGCATTTT.

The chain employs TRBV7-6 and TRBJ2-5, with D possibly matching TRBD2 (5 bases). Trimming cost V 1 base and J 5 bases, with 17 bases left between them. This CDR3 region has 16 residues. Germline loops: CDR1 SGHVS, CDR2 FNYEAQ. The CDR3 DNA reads TGTGCCAGCAGCTTAGGCGGGCAACAAGTGGGGGAGACCCAGTACTTC. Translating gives CASSLGGQQVGETQYF.

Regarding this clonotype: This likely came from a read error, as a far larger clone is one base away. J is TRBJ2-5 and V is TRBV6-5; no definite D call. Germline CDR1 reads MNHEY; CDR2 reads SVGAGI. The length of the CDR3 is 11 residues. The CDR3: CASTEQGTQYF. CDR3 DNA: TGTGCCAGCACCGAGCAAGGGACCCAGTACTTC.

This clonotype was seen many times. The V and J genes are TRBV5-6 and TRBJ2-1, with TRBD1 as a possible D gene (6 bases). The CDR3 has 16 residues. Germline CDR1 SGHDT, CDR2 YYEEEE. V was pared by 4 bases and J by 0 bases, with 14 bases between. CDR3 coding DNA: TGTGCCAGCAGCCCCCCCGGGACACGCTCCTACAATGAGCAGTTCTTC. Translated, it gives CASSPPGTRSYNEQFF.

CDR3 sequence reads: CASSTQQGATEAFF. The CDR3 nucleotides are TGTGCCAGCAGCACACAACAGGGGGCAACTGAAGCTTTCTTT. V and J are TRBV11-2 and TRBJ1-1, with 9 bases aligning to TRBD1. V was pared by 5 bases and J by 5 bases, with 6 bases of the junction left unmatched. Germline V gene data show CDR1 as SGHAT and CDR2 as FQNNGV. This CDR3 comprises 14 residues.

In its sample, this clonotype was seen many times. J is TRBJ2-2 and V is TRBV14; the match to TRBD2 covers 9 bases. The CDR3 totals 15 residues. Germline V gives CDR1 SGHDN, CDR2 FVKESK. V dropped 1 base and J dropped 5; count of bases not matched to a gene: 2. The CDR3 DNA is TGTGCCAGCAGCCAAGTTAGCGGGAGAACCGGGGAGCTGTTTTTT. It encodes CASSQVSGRTGELFF.

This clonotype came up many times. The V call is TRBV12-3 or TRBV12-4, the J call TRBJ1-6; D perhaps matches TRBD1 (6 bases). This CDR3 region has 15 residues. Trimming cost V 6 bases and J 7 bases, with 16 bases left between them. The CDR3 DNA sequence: TGTGCCAGCAGGTCCAGGGGAGGAGAGAATTCACCCCTCCACTTT. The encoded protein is CASRSRGGENSPLHF.

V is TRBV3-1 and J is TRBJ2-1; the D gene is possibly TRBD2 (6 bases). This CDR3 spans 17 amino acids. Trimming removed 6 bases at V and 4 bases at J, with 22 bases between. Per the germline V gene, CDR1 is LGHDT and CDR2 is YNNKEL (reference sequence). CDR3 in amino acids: CASSPSSLSGSYNEQFF. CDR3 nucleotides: TGTGCCAGCAGTCCATCCTCCCTCAGCGGGTCTTACAATGAGCAGTTCTTC.

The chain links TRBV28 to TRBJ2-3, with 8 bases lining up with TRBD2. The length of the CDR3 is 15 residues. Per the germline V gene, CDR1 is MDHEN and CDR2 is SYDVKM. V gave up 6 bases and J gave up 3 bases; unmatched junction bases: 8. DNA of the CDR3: TGTGCCAGCAGACGGGAGGGACTTCCAACAGATACGCAGTATTTT. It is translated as CASRREGLPTDTQYF.

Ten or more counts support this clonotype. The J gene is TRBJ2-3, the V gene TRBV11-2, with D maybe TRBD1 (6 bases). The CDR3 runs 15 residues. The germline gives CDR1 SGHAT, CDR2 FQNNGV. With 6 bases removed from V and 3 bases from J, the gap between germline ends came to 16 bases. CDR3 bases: TGTGCCAGCAGGGACTTCAGGGGCCGGACAGATACGCAGTATTTT. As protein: CASRDFRGRTDTQYF.